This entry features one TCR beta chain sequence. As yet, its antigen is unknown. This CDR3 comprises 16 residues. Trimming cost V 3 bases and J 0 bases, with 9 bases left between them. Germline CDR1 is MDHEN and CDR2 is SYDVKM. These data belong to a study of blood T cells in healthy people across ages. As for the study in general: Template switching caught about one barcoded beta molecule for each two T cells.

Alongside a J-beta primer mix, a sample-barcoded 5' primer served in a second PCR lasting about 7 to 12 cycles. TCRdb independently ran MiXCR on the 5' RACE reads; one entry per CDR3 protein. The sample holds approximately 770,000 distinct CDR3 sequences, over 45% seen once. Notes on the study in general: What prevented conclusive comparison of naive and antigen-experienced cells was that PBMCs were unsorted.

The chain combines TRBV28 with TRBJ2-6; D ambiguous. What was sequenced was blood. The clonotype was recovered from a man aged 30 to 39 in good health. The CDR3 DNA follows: TGTGCCAGCAGTTTTATCCTTAGCTCTGGGGCCAACGTCCTGACTTTC. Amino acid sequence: CASSFILSSGANVLTF.